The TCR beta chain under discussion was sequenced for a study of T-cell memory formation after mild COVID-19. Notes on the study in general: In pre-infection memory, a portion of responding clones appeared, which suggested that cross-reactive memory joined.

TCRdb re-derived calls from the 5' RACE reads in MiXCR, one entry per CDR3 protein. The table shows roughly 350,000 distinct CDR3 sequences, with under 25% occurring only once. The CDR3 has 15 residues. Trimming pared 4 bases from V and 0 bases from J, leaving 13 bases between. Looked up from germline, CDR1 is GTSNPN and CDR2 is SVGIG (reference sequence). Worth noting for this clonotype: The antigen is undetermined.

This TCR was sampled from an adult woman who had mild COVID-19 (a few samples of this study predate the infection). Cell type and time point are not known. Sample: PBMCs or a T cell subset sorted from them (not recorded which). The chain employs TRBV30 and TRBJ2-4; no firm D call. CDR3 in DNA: TGTGCCTGGAAATTACGCTCGATAGCCAAAAACATTCAGTACTTC. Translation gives CAWKLRSIAKNIQYF.